Presented here are 30 T cell receptor beta chains from one specimen sequenced in a study of CD8+ T cells in alopecia areata. The sequencing template was cDNA reverse transcribed from extracted RNA. Sequencing was performed with immunoSEQ multiplex PCR; in TCRdb, only in-frame clones are kept and a portion is missing. The sample yields 110,000 to 150,000 clones, about 86% seen once. This sample's treatment: oral pan-JAK inhibitor, 5-10 mg twice daily. The sequencing used CD8+ T cells sorted from blood, collected at week 4, from a patient treated with tofacitinib. The receptors come from a human donor with alopecia areata.

There are a few counts of this clone. The chain carries TRBV27 and TRBJ1-1; 7 nucleotides agree with TRBD1. The germline V gene encodes CDR1 MNHEY and CDR2 SMNVEV (reference sequence). The CDR3 consists of 14 residues. Trimming removed 3 bases from V and 5 bases from J; junction bases left unmatched: 6. CDR3 bases: TGTGCCAGCAGTTTGCAAGGGGGCCTGACTGAAGCTTTCTTT. Its protein product is CASSLQGGLTEAFF.

V usage is TRBV9 and J usage is TRBJ1-2; D gene ambiguous. The CDR3 has 12 residues. The V gene lost 4 bases and the J gene lost 6 bases, with 10 bases spanning the gap. CDR1 is SGDLS and CDR2 is YYNGEE in the germline V gene. The CDR3 DNA reads as TGTGCCAGCAGCTCAAGGAGGGATGGCTACACCTTC. As protein: CASSSRRDGYTF.

The chain joins TRBV13 to TRBJ2-7; either TRBD1 or TRBD2 may fit D (6 bases each). The CDR3 spans 14 residues. V lost 5 bases to trimming and J lost 2 bases, with 13 bases between them. The germline gives CDR1 PRHDT, CDR2 FYEKMQ (reference sequence). The CDR3 DNA sequence: TGTGCCAGCAGCCCTGCGGGACACACCTACGAGCAGTACTTC. Amino acids: CASSPAGHTYEQYF.

This clone has a single count. This chain joins TRBV29-1 and TRBJ2-2; D assignment may be TRBD1 or TRBD2 (5 bases each). The V gene lost 6 bases and the J gene lost 3 bases, with 11 bases spanning the gap. CDR1 SQVTM and CDR2 ANQGSEA come from the germline V gene. CDR3 length: 13 residues. CDR3 region: CSVRDPHTGELFF. The CDR3 nucleotides are TGCAGCGTCCGGGACCCCCACACCGGGGAGCTGTTTTTT.

This sequence joins TRBV6-1 and TRBJ2-7, with D possibly matching TRBD2 (6 bases). Between the trimmed V and J ends, which lost 1 base and 2 bases, there was a span of 12 bases. The germline V gene encodes CDR1 MNHNS and CDR2 SASEGT. CDR3 length: 15 residues. The chain's CDR3 is CASSEEAGPPYEQYF. The CDR3 bases are TGTGCCAGCAGTGAAGAGGCGGGACCACCCTACGAGCAGTACTTC.

The chain recombines TRBV13 with TRBJ1-2, with TRBD1 matching 7 bases. V lost 5 bases, J lost 2 bases, and 5 bases stayed unmatched. This CDR3 is built from 14 residues. CDR1 is PRHDT, CDR2 FYEKMQ, per germline (reference sequence). CDR3 sequence (DNA): TGTGCCAGCAGCCTATGGACAGGCAACTATGGCTACACCTTC. It translates to CASSLWTGNYGYTF.

The chain has TRBV10-3 and TRBJ2-7; no clear D. Trimming took 5 bases from V and 7 from J, leaving 9 bases between them. The CDR3 is 11 amino acids. Germline loops: CDR1 ENHRY, CDR2 SYGVKD. The CDR3 DNA follows: TGTGCCATCAGTTCAGTTGAGGAGCAGTACTTC. Translation: CAISSVEEQYF.

The chain combines TRBV7-9 with TRBJ2-6; TRBD1 matches at 9 bases. The CDR3 spans 18 residues. Germline CDR1 SEHNR, CDR2 FQNEAQ (reference sequence). Trimming cost V 5 bases and J 2 bases; bases outside gene matches: 10. CDR3 sequence: CASSDGTGMSPGANVLTF. The CDR3 region has the DNA TGTGCCAGCAGCGACGGGACAGGGATGTCTCCTGGGGCCAACGTCCTGACTTTC.

The chain carries TRBV6-5 and TRBJ2-7; no clear D. Germline V gives CDR1 MNHEY, CDR2 SVGAGI. Trimming shortened V by 4 bases and J by 5 bases, and 6 bases separated the two germline ends. The CDR3 is 11 amino acids. The CDR3 coding sequence is TGTGCCAGCAGTTGGCGTAACGAGCAGTACTTC. This translates into CASSWRNEQYF.

This chain joins TRBV29-1 and TRBJ2-3; tentative D call: TRBD2 (6 bases). Trimming shortened V by 8 bases and J by 3 bases, and 15 bases separated the two germline ends. The CDR3 totals 13 residues. CDR1 is SQVTM, CDR2 ANQGSEA, per germline. The chain's CDR3 is CSSTGERTDTQYF. CDR3 DNA sequence: TGCAGCTCAACGGGAGAGCGGACAGATACGCAGTATTTT.

This chain joins TRBV4-2 and TRBJ2-1, with 7 positions matching TRBD2. Looked up from germline, CDR1 is LGHNA and CDR2 is YNFKEQ. The CDR3 length is 14 residues. With V trimmed by 1 base and J by 8 bases, 5 bases remained unmatched. In DNA, the CDR3 is TGTGCCAGCAGCCAAGTTGGGAGGGGCGATGAGCAGTTCTTC. The encoded protein is CASSQVGRGDEQFF.

The chain joins TRBV7-9 to TRBJ2-7; D gene unclear. Deletions cut 5 bases from V and 3 bases from J, with 11 bases between. The germline gives CDR1 SEHNR, CDR2 FQNEAQ (reference sequence). CDR3 length equals 13 residues. Here the CDR3 DNA reads TGTGCCAGCAGCCCAGCGTCGGACTACGAGCAGTACTTC. Encoded protein: CASSPASDYEQYF.

This chain connects TRBV6-1 to TRBJ2-7, with TRBD1 matching 8 bases. This CDR3 spans 14 amino acids. The V segment lost 6 bases and the J segment 2 bases; nucleotides outside the gene matches: 6. The germline V gene has CDR1 MNHNS and CDR2 SASEGT. The CDR3 reads CASRTDRVTYEQYF. CDR3 sequence (DNA): TGTGCCAGCAGGACGGACAGGGTTACCTACGAGCAGTACTTC.

This clone was seen once. The rearrangement uses TRBV5-1 and TRBJ2-7; 8 nucleotides agree with TRBD1. The CDR3 spans 15 residues. V trimming: 4 bases; J trimming: 3 bases; junction bases outside the gene matches: 9. Germline CDR1 SGHRS, CDR2 YFSETQ. The CDR3 DNA follows: TGCGCCAGCAGCCCGCCGGACAGGGTGAACTACGAGCAGTACTTC. It yields the protein CASSPPDRVNYEQYF.

The rearrangement uses TRBV29-1 and TRBJ2-1; 12 nucleotides match TRBD2. CDR3 length equals 15 residues. Germline V gene data show CDR1 as SQVTM and CDR2 as ANQGSEA. Germline trimming cut 0 bases from V and 7 bases from J; bases unmatched to any gene: 4. CDR3 sequence reads: CSVEEASGRANEQFF. CDR3 nucleotides: TGCAGCGTTGAAGAAGCTAGCGGGAGGGCAAATGAGCAGTTCTTC.

The genes are TRBV7-9 and TRBJ2-1; D is perhaps TRBD1 or TRBD2 (6 bases each). The CDR3 runs 14 residues. V lost 8 bases and J 0 bases, leaving 11 bases between the germline ends. CDR1 SEHNR and CDR2 FQNEAQ come from the germline V gene (reference sequence). The CDR3 loop reads CASLGGSSYNEQFF. CDR3 coding DNA: TGTGCCAGCCTAGGGGGGAGCTCCTACAATGAGCAGTTCTTC. Complete variable domain (other parts from reference TRBV7-9 and TRBJ2-1): DTGVSQNPRHKITKRGQNVTFRCDPISEHNRLYWYRQTLGQGPEFLTYFQNEAQLEKSRLLSDRFSAERPKGSFSTLEIQRTEQGDSAMYLCASLGGSSYNEQFFGPGTRLTVL.

This clone was seen a handful of times. This chain joins TRBV21-1 and TRBJ2-7. TRBV21-1 constitutes a pseudogene. CDR3 size: 14 residues. For the CDR3, the DNA is TGTGCCACCCCCGGGGCCAGCCGGACCTACGAGCAGTACTTC. Residues: CATPGASRTYEQYF.

This clone appeared a single time. One junction end disagrees with the germline gene, perhaps due to a read error. This chain joins TRBV6-1 and TRBJ2-1; tentatively, D is TRBD1 or TRBD2 (5 bases each). Germline CDR1 reads MNHNS; CDR2 reads SASEGT. This CDR3 is built from 17 residues. This chain's CDR3 is CASSQASGAGFYNEQFF. For the CDR3, the DNA is TGTGCCAGCAGTCAAGCCTCCGGGGCGGGTTTCTACAATGAGCAGTTCTTC.

The chain's CDR3 is CASNRDTYNSPLHF. CDR3 nucleotide sequence: TGCGCCAGCAATCGGGACACCTATAATTCACCCCTCCACTTT. The chain links TRBV23-1 to TRBJ1-6; D is possibly TRBD1 (6 bases). TRBV23-1 is placed among ORFs of uncertain function. This CDR3 contains 14 residues. The ends were cut back, 7 bases at V and 2 bases at J, with 9 bases in the middle.

The V and J genes are TRBV9 and TRBJ2-7; 15 bases fit TRBD2. This CDR3 contains 17 residues. Germline V lookup: CDR1 SGDLS, CDR2 YYNGEE. The J segment lost 3 bases and the V segment lost 3 bases, leaving 7 bases of the junction unmatched. The CDR3 DNA reads as TGTGCCAGCAGCGACGGGACTAGCGGGAGGAATGGCTACGAGCAGTACTTC. Protein sequence: CASSDGTSGRNGYEQYF.

The CDR3 here is CSVEDLASEQYF. CDR3 DNA: TGCAGCGTTGAAGACCTTGCTAGCGAGCAGTACTTC. The chain recombines TRBV29-1 with TRBJ2-7; D gene unclear. The CDR3 sequence is 12 residues long. Between the trimmed V and J ends, which lost 0 bases and 6 bases, there was a span of 9 bases. CDR1 and CDR2 from the germline V gene are SQVTM and ANQGSEA.

The CDR3 coding sequence is TGTGCCAGCAGCGCCAGTGGGGACAGGGACCACGAGCAGTACTTC. As protein: CASSASGDRDHEQYF. The chain uses TRBV2 and TRBJ2-7, with 9 bases aligning to TRBD1. This CDR3 spans 15 amino acids. V shed 6 bases, J shed 5 bases, and the junction held 11 bases outside the gene matches. The germline V gene has CDR1 SNHLY and CDR2 FYNNEI.

This chain joins TRBV19 and TRBJ2-7; TRBD2 is a possible D gene (5 bases). The CDR3 covers 15 residues. The V end lost 5 bases, the J end lost 2 bases, and 16 bases lay between the germline ends. CDR1 and CDR2 (germline): LNHDA, SQIVND (reference sequence). The CDR3 nucleotides are TGTGCCAGTAGTTTTGGTGCGGGCTCTCCCTACGAGCAGTACTTC. It encodes CASSFGAGSPYEQYF.

J is TRBJ2-3 and V is TRBV27; D not resolved. Trimming left V 5 bases short and J 5 bases short, with 8 bases between. Germline V lookup: CDR1 MNHEY, CDR2 SMNVEV (reference sequence). The length of the CDR3 is 12 residues. The CDR3 protein is CASSPTQDTQYF. CDR3 in DNA: TGTGCCAGCAGTCCCACACAAGATACGCAGTATTTT.

The V call is TRBV5-1, the J call TRBJ2-3; D might be TRBD1 or TRBD2, each matching 5 bases. CDR1 and CDR2 (germline): SGHRS, YFSETQ. Trimming took 3 bases from V and 4 from J, leaving 12 bases between them. The length of the CDR3 is 14 residues. DNA for the CDR3: TGCGCCAGCAGCTGGGGGTCAGTTTCAGATACGCAGTATTTT. Amino acid sequence: CASSWGSVSDTQYF.

V is TRBV5-1 and J is TRBJ2-7; 7 positions agree with TRBD1. CDR1 and CDR2 from the germline V gene are SGHRS and YFSETQ. This CDR3 has 14 amino acids. V lost 1 base and J lost 1; bases outside the gene matches: 2. CDR3: CASSLSGQSYEQYF. In DNA, the CDR3 is TGCGCCAGCAGCTTGTCGGGACAGTCCTACGAGCAGTACTTC.

V usage is TRBV23-1 and J usage is TRBJ2-7, with D tentatively TRBD1 or TRBD2 (5 bases each). TRBV23-1 is known as an ORF, though its function is uncertain. The CDR3 spans 18 residues. The V end was cut by 0 bases, the J end by 3 bases, with 21 bases between. The CDR3 is CASSQSMGLGDPYYEQYF. Here the CDR3 DNA reads TGCGCCAGCAGTCAATCGATGGGGCTTGGGGACCCGTACTACGAGCAGTACTTC.

As DNA, the CDR3 is TGTGCCTGGCAAGGAGGGGCGGTAAACACAGATACGCAGTATTTT. This gives the protein CAWQGGAVNTDTQYF. V is TRBV30 and J is TRBJ2-3; tentatively, D is TRBD2 (6 bases). CDR3 length: 15 amino acids. The V gene lost 5 bases and the J gene lost 2 bases, with 17 bases spanning the gap. Germline V gene lookup returns CDR1 GTSNPN and CDR2 SVGIG (reference sequence).

J is TRBJ2-2 and V is TRBV27; 7 bases fit TRBD1. Germline lookup yields CDR1 MNHEY and CDR2 SMNVEV (reference sequence). The CDR3 loop spans 16 amino acids. J was trimmed by 4 bases and V by 2 bases; bases with no gene match: 7. CDR3 sequence (DNA): TGTGCCAGCAGTTTACCGAACCACAGGGGCACCGGGGAGCTGTTTTTT. This gives the protein CASSLPNHRGTGELFF.

V usage is TRBV30 and J usage is TRBJ2-5; TRBD2 might be the D (6 bases). The ends were cut back, 5 bases at V and 4 bases at J, with 14 bases in the middle. The CDR3 runs 13 residues. CDR1 is GTSNPN, CDR2 SVGIG, per germline (reference sequence). CDR3 nucleotide sequence: TGTGCCTGGGACTTTACGGGAGTAGAGACCCAGTACTTC. This translates into CAWDFTGVETQYF.